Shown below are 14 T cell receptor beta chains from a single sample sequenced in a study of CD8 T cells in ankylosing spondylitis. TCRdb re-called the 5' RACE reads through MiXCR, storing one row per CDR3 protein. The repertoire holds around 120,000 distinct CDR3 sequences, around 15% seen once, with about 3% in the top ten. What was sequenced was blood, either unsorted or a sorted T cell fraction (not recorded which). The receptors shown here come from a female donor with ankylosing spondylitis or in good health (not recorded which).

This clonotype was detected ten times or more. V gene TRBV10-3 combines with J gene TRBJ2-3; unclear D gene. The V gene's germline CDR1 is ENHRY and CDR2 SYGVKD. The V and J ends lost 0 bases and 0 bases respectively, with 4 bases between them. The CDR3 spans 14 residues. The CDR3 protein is CAISESMSTDTQYF. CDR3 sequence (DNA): TGTGCCATCAGTGAGTCGATGAGCACAGATACGCAGTATTTT.

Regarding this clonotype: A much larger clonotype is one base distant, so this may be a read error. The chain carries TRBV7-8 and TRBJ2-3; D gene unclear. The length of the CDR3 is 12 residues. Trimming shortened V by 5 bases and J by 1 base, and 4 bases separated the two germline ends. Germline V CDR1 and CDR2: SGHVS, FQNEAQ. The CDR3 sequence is CASSQGTDTQYF. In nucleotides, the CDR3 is TGTGCCAGCAGCCAAGGCACAGATACGCAGTATTTT.

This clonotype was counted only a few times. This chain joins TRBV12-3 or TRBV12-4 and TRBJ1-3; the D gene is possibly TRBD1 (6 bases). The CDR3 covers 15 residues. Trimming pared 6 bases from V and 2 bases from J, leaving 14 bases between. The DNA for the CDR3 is TGTGCCAGCAGGGCGGGGGGCGCAGCTGGAAACACCATATATTTT. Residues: CASRAGGAAGNTIYF.

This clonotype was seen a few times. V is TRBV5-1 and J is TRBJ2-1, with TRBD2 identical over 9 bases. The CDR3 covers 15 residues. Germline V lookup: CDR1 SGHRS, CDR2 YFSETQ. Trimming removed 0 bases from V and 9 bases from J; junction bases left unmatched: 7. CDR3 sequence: CASSLEDSGRGEQFF. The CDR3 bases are TGCGCCAGCAGCTTGGAAGATAGCGGGAGAGGTGAGCAGTTCTTC.

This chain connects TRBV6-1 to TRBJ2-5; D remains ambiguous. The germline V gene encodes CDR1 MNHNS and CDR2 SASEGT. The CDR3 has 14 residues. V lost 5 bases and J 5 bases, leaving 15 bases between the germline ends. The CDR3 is CASSRNYQGETQYF. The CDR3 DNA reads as TGTGCCAGCAGTCGTAATTACCAAGGGGAGACCCAGTACTTC.

The CDR3 reads CASSDTTGTSGVSSYNEQFF. In DNA, the CDR3 is TGTGCCAGCAGCGACACCACCGGGACTAGCGGAGTGAGCTCCTACAATGAGCAGTTCTTC. V is TRBV7-9 and J is TRBJ2-1; 11 bases fit TRBD2. The CDR3 contains 20 residues. V was clipped by 5 bases and J by 0 bases; unmatched bases: 15. Germline CDR1 reads SEHNR; CDR2 reads FQNEAQ (reference sequence).

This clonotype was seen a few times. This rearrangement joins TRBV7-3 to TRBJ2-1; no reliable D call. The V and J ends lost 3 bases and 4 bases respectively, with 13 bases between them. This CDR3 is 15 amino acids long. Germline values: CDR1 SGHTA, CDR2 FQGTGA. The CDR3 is CASSFSGAPYNEQFF. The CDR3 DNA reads TGTGCCAGCAGCTTTAGTGGCGCACCTTACAATGAGCAGTTCTTC.

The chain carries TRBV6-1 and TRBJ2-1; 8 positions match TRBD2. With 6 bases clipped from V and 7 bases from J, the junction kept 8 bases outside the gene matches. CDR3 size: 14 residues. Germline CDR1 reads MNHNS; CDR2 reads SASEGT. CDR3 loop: CASRTGGPGNEQFF. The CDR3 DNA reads TGTGCCAGCAGGACGGGGGGGCCTGGGAATGAGCAGTTCTTC.

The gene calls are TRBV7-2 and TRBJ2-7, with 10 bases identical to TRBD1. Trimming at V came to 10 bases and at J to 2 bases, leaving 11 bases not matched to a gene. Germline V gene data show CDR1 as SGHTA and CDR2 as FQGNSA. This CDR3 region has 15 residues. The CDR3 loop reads CATGLGGTGAYEQYF. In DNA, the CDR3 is TGTGCCACCGGGTTGGGTGGGACAGGGGCCTACGAGCAGTACTTC.

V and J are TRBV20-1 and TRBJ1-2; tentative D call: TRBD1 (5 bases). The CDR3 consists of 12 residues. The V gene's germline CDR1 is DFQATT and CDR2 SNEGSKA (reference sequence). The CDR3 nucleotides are TGCAGGGGGGTCGATACTAACTATGGCTACACCTTC. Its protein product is CRGVDTNYGYTF.

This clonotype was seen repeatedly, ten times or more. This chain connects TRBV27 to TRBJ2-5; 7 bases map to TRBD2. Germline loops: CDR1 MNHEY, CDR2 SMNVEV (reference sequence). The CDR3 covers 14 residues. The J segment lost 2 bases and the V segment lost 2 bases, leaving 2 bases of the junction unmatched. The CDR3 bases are TGTGCCAGCAGTTTAGTGGGGGGGCAAGAGACCCAGTACTTC. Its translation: CASSLVGGQETQYF.

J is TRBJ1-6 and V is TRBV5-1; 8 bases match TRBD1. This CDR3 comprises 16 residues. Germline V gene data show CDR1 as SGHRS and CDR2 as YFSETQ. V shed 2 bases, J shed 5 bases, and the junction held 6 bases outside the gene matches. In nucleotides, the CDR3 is TGCGCCAGCAGCTTACTACAGGGGGAAAATAATTCACCCCTCCACTTT. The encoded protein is CASSLLQGENNSPLHF.

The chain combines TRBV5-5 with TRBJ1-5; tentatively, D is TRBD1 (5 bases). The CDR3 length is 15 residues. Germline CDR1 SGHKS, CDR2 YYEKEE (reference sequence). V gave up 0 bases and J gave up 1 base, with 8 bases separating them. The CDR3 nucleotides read TGTGCCAGCAGCTTGGGCCCAGGGAGCAATCAGCCCCAGCATTTT. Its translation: CASSLGPGSNQPQHF. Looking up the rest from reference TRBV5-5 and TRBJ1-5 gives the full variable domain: DAGVTQSPTHLIKTRGQQVTLRCSPISGHKSVSWYQQVLGQGPQFIFQYYEKEERGRGNFPDRFSARQFPNYSSELNVNALLLGDSALYLCASSLGPGSNQPQHFGDGTRLSIL.

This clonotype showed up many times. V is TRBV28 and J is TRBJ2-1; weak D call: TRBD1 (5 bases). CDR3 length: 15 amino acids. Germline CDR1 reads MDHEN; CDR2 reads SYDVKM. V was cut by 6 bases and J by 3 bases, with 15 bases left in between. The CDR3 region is CASSLGAARYNEQFF. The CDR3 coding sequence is TGTGCCAGCAGCCTAGGGGCAGCCCGCTACAATGAGCAGTTCTTC. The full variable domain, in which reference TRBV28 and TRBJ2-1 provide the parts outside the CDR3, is DVKVTQSSRYLVKRTGEKVFLECVQDMDHENMFWYRQDPGLGLRLIYFSYDVKMKEKGDIPEGYSVSREKKERFSLILESASTNQTSMYLCASSLGAARYNEQFFGPGTRLTVL.